This T cell receptor beta chain appears in the sequencing data of a study of OX40 agonist ivuxolimab in advanced cancers. Whole-study context: Earlier anti-PD-1, anti-PD-L1 or anti-CTLA-4 therapy was permitted; over 35% had received some.

Unmatched junction bases numbered 9, after V lost 1 base and J lost 4 bases. CDR3 size: 16 residues. Germline CDR1 reads SGHRS; CDR2 reads YFSETQ. Enrollment shut out patients with autoimmune disease history or systemic immunosuppression. This table comes from immunoSEQ multiplex PCR, and its TCRdb copy is limited to in-frame clones, with some not included. Here the sample spans roughly 60,000 clones, around 87% being singletons. The J gene is TRBJ1-1, the V gene TRBV5-1; 8 bases align to TRBD1. The input for sequencing was CD4+ or CD8+ T cells sorted from blood, taken in a trial of the OX40 agonist ivuxolimab. The receptor's source is an adult with an advanced solid tumor such as melanoma, head and neck, liver or kidney cancer. This chain's CDR3 is CASSLMAGGGSTEAFF. The CDR3 DNA reads TGCGCCAGCAGCTTGATGGCAGGGGGCGGGAGCACTGAAGCTTTCTTT.